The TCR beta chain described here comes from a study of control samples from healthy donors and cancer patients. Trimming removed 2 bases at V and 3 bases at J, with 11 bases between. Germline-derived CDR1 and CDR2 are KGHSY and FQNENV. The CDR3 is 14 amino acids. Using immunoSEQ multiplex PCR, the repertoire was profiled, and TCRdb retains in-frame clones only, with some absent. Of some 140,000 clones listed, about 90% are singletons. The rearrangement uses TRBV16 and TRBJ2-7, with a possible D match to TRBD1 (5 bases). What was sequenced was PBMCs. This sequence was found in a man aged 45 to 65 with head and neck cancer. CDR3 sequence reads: CASSQNVRVYEQYF. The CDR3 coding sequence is TGTGCCAGCAGCCAAAACGTCAGGGTCTACGAGCAGTACTTC.